The rows below give T cell receptor beta chains drawn from one sample of a study of cytomegalovirus exposure and HLA in healthy donors. The protocol was immunoSEQ multiplex PCR, while the TCRdb copy is restricted to in-frame clones and leaves out a portion. The sample records about 140,000 clones, roughly 76% being singletons. Material: PBMCs. These receptors were obtained from a woman aged 40 to 50 in good health and CMV-seronegative. CDR3s include the opening cysteine and the closing phenylalanine or tryptophan. The D gene is left open where the match is weak. Clone size appears in some rows only: once, few, many, or a class for an expanded clone.

>TRBD2|-|TRBV7-3|TRBJ2-2
TGTGCCAGCTCGGCGGGGGCGAACACCGGGGAGCTGTTTTTT
CASSAGANTGELFF
>-|-|TRBV11-2|TRBJ2-7
TGTGCCAGCAGCTTAGATCAGGACAGCGTCAACGAGCAGTACTTC
CASSLDQDSVNEQYF
>-|few|TRBV5-4|TRBJ1-2
TGTGCCGGCGGAGACGGTGGGAGAGACTATGGCTACACCTTC
CAGGDGGRDYGYTF
>TRBD1|-|TRBV28|TRBJ1-4
TGTGCCAGCAGTAGTCCGGGACAGGAAGAAAAACTGTTTTTT
CASSSPGQEEKLFF
>TRBD1|few|TRBV5-4|TRBJ2-5
TGTGCCAGCAGTCCTTCCGGGACAGGGGGCACGGAGACCCAGTACTTC
CASSPSGTGGTETQYF
>TRBD2|once|TRBV10-2|TRBJ2-7
TGCGCCAGCAGTGAGTTGAAACTTAGCGGGGGGGCGTACGAGCAGTACTTC
CASSELKLSGGAYEQYF
>TRBD1|-|TRBV19|TRBJ2-7
TGTGCCAGTAGACGATTCTTACAGGGGTCCTACGAGCAGTACTTC
CASRRFLQGSYEQYF
>TRBD1|few|TRBV6-1|TRBJ1-3
TGTGCCAGCAGTGAAAGGTTAGGGACAGGGGTTCCTGGAAACACCATATATTTT
CASSERLGTGVPGNTIYF
>-|-|TRBV7-2|TRBJ2-3
TGTGCCAGCAGCTTAAGGACAGGCACAGATACGCAGTATTTT
CASSLRTGTDTQYF
>-|-|TRBV5-1|TRBJ2-3
TGCGCCAGCAGCTTTTTCGCAGATAACACAGATACGCAGTATTTT
CASSFFADNTDTQYF